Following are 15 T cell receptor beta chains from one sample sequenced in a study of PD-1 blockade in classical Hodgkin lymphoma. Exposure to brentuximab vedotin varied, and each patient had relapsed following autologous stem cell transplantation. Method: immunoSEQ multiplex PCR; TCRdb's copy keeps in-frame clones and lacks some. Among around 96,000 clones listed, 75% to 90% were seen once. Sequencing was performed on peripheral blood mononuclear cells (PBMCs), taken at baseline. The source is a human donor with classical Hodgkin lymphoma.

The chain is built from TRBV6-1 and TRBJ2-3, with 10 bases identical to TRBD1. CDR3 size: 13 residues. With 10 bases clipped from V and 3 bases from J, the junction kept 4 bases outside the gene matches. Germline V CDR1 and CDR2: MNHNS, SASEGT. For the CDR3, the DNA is TGTGCCACCAGGACAGGGGGTACAGATACGCAGTATTTT. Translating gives CATRTGGTDTQYF.

The CDR3 is CASSLVGRDGEQFF. The CDR3 nucleotides read TGTGCCAGCAGCTTGGTGGGCAGGGACGGTGAGCAGTTCTTC. The V gene is TRBV5-4, the J gene TRBJ2-1, with D possibly called TRBD1 or TRBD2 (5 bases each). Germline-derived CDR1 and CDR2 are SGHNT and YYREEE (reference sequence). V was trimmed by 0 bases and J by 9 bases, leaving 13 bases between them. The CDR3 has 14 residues.

This CDR3 is CASSLGTGTGYTF. The CDR3 nucleotides are TGTGCCAGCAGCTTAGGTACCGGGACCGGCTACACCTTC. This chain uses TRBV7-9 with TRBJ1-2, with D perhaps TRBD1 (5 bases). The V and J ends lost 1 base and 8 bases respectively, with 11 bases between them. Germline CDR1 reads SEHNR; CDR2 reads FQNEAQ (reference sequence). The CDR3 has 13 amino acids. The variable domain in full, with the rest retrieved from reference TRBV7-9 and TRBJ1-2, is DTGVSQNPRHKITKRGQNVTFRCDPISEHNRLYWYRQTLGQGPEFLTYFQNEAQLEKSRLLSDRFSAERPKGSFSTLEIQRTEQGDSAMYLCASSLGTGTGYTFGSGTRLTVV.

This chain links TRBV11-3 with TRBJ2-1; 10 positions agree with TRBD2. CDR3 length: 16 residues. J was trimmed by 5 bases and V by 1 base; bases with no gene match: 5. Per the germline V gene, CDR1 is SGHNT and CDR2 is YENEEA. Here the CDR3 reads CASSLAPSGSNNEQFF. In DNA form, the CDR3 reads TGTGCCAGCAGCTTAGCCCCTAGCGGGAGTAACAATGAGCAGTTCTTC. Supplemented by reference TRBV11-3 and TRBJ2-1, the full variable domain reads EAGVVQSPRYKIIEKKQPVAFWCNPISGHNTLYWYLQNLGQGPELLIRYENEEAVDDSQLPKDRFSAERLKGVDSTLKIQPAELGDSAVYLCASSLAPSGSNNEQFFGPGTRLTVL.

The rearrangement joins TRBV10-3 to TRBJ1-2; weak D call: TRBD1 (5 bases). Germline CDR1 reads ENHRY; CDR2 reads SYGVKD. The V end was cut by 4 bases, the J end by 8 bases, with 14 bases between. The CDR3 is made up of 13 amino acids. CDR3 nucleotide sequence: TGTGCCATCAGTGTACGGGGCGCAGAGGGCTACACCTTC. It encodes CAISVRGAEGYTF.

The CDR3 DNA reads TGTGCCAGCAGCTTAGTCCGGGGCCCTGGATACAATGAGCAGTTCTTC. Encoded protein: CASSLVRGPGYNEQFF. The V gene is TRBV11-2, the J gene TRBJ2-1; D might be TRBD1 or TRBD2, each matching 5 bases. Germline CDR1 is SGHAT and CDR2 is FQNNGV. Trimming removed 1 base at V and 4 bases at J, with 14 bases between. CDR3 length equals 16 residues.

This chain's CDR3 is CAISVNLVSPLAEQYF. CDR3 DNA: TGTGCCATCAGTGTCAATCTCGTCTCTCCCCTTGCCGAGCAGTACTTC. The chain joins TRBV10-3 to TRBJ2-7; D is uncertain. The CDR3 loop spans 16 amino acids. Between the trimmed V and J ends, which lost 4 bases and 6 bases, there was a span of 22 bases. Germline CDR1 reads ENHRY; CDR2 reads SYGVKD.

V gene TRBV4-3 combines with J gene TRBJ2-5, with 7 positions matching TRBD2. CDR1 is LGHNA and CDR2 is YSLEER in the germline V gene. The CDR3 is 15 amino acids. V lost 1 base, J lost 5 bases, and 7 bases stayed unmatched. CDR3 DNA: TGCGCCAGCAGCCAAGGTCTGCGGGAGTGGGAGACCCAGTACTTC. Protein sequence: CASSQGLREWETQYF.

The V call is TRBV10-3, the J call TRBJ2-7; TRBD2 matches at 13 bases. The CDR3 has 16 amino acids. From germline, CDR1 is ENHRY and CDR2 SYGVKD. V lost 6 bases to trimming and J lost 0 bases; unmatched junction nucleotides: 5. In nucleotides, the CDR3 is TGTGCCATCAGAGGGACTAGCGGGATCTCCTCCTACGAGCAGTACTTC. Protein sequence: CAIRGTSGISSYEQYF.

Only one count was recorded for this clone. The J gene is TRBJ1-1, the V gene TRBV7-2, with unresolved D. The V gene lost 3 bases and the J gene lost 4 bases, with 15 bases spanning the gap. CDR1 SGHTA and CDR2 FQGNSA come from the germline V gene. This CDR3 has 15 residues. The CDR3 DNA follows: TGTGCCAGCAGCTTGGTCGCGGTCGCCGGCACTGAAGCTTTCTTT. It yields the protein CASSLVAVAGTEAFF.

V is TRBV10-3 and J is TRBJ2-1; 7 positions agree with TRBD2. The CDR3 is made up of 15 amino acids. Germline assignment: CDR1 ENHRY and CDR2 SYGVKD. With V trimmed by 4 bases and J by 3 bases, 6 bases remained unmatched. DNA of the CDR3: TGTGCCATCAGTGGGGGAGGGGTGTTCTACAATGAGCAGTTCTTC. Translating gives CAISGGGVFYNEQFF.

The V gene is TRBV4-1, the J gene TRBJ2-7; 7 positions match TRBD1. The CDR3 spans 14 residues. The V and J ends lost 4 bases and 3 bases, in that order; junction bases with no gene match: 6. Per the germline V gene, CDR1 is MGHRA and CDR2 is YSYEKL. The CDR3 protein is CASSPRQGLYEQYF. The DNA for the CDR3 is TGCGCCAGCAGCCCCCGACAGGGCCTCTACGAGCAGTACTTC.

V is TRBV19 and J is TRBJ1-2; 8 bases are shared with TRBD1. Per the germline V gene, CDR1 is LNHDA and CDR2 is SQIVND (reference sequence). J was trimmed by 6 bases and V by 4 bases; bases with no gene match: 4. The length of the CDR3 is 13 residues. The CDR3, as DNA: TGTGCCAGTAGTAGGGGACAGGCTAATGGCTACACCTTC. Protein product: CASSRGQANGYTF.

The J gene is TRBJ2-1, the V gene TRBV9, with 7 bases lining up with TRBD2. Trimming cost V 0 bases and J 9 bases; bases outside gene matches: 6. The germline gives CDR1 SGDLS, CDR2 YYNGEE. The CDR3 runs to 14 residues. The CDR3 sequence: CASSVAAGKGEQFF. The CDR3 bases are TGTGCCAGCAGCGTAGCAGCGGGAAAGGGTGAGCAGTTCTTC. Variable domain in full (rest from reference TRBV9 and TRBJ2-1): DSGVTQTPKHLITATGQRVTLRCSPRSGDLSVYWYQQSLDQGLQFLIQYYNGEERAKGNILERFSAQQFPDLHSELNLSSLELGDSALYFCASSVAAGKGEQFFGPGTRLTVL.

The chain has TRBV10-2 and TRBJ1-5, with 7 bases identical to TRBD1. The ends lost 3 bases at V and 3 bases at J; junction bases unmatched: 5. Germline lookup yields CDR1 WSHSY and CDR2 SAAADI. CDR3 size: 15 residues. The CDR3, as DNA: TGCGCCAGCAGTGAATCGGGACAGTTCAATCAGCCCCAGCATTTT. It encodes CASSESGQFNQPQHF.